The present entry profiles one T cell receptor (beta chain) with its context. Its antigen is as yet unknown. Trimming took 0 bases from V and 3 from J; bases not matched to a gene: 9. CDR3 length: 17 amino acids. CDR1 is MNHEY and CDR2 is SVGAGI in the germline V gene. These data belong to a study of T cell repertoires in cytomegalovirus infection. Study-wide context: The authors used CMV epitopes that were HLA-C-restricted (recently identified) and HLA-B-restricted (well studied). Both a matching HLA type and CMV infection were indicated by public TCR beta signatures.

Overall study findings and caveats: CMV-specific HLA-C-restricted TCR beta clonotypes dominated the ex vivo response. CMV carriers with the relevant HLA were identified by cumulative public TCR beta family frequency.

Each CDR3 protein gets one entry after TCRdb re-called the reads with MiXCR. Of roughly 920,000 distinct CDR3 sequences in the sample, roughly 31% were seen once. The sequence was collected from a human donor in good health (CMV status not recorded). Some clones in this sample may be carry-over from other donors' samples. The input for sequencing was cultured CD8+ T cells from PBMCs, taken from culture after CMV antigen stimulation. This chain connects TRBV6-5 to TRBJ2-7, with TRBD1 identical over 9 bases. The CDR3 protein is CASSYSGQGLSFYEQYF. DNA of the CDR3: TGTGCCAGCAGTTACTCGGGACAGGGCCTATCCTTCTACGAGCAGTACTTC.